This passage covers 17 T cell receptor beta chains from one sample sequenced in a study of shared clonotypes between healthy human individuals. Measured with immunoSEQ multiplex PCR; TCRdb has only the in-frame clones, and not every one. This table has about 960,000 clones, about 80% appearing once. Sequenced sample: memory CD4+ T cells sorted from blood. Indicated subset: CD45RA-negative fraction. The receptors stem from a young man in good health.

This clone was detected only once. This rearrangement joins TRBV9 to TRBJ2-1; D is undetermined. This CDR3 contains 11 residues. Germline loops: CDR1 SGDLS, CDR2 YYNGEE. The V end lost 5 bases, the J end lost 9 bases, and 9 bases lay between the germline ends. CDR3 nucleotide sequence: TGTGCCAGCAGGAGAAGGACTGAGCAGTTCTTC. It translates to CASRRRTEQFF.

This clone was recorded once. The rearrangement uses TRBV28 and TRBJ1-5; D ambiguous. From germline, CDR1 is MDHEN and CDR2 SYDVKM. V was trimmed by 7 bases and J by 0 bases, leaving 7 bases between them. CDR3 length: 13 residues. CDR3 DNA sequence: TGTGCCAGCAATGGAGATAGCAATCAGCCCCAGCATTTT. Translating gives CASNGDSNQPQHF.

The chain is built from TRBV5-1 and TRBJ2-5; D is possibly TRBD2 (6 bases). The CDR3 spans 14 residues. V was clipped by 0 bases and J by 5 bases, with 11 bases between them. Germline V gives CDR1 SGHRS, CDR2 YFSETQ. The chain's CDR3 is CASSLEGTGETQYF. In DNA, the CDR3 is TGCGCCAGCAGCTTGGAAGGGACTGGGGAGACCCAGTACTTC.

The chain couples TRBV6-6 to TRBJ2-7; 12 nucleotides align to TRBD2. Germline CDR1 reads MNHNY; CDR2 reads SVGAGI (reference sequence). The CDR3 has 14 amino acids. With 5 bases clipped from V and 2 bases from J, the junction kept 1 base outside the gene matches. The CDR3, as DNA: TGTGCCAGCAGTAGACTAGCGGGAGCCTACGAGCAGTACTTC. Its protein product is CASSRLAGAYEQYF.

This clone was picked up one time. V and J are TRBV7-2 and TRBJ2-3; TRBD2 agrees at 10 bases. V dropped 3 bases and J dropped 4; count of bases not matched to a gene: 7. The CDR3 has 16 residues. CDR1 is SGHTA, CDR2 FQGNSA, per germline. CDR3 region: CASSFRSGGGPDTQYF. DNA of the CDR3: TGTGCCAGCAGCTTTAGGAGCGGGGGGGGTCCAGATACGCAGTATTTT. The whole variable domain, remainder taken from reference TRBV7-2 and TRBJ2-3, is GAGVSQSPSNKVTEKGKDVELRCDPISGHTALYWYRQSLGQGLEFLIYFQGNSAPDKSGLPSDRFSAERTGGSVSTLTIQRTQQEDSAVYLCASSFRSGGGPDTQYFGPGTRLTVL.

A word on this clone: A far larger clone is only one base removed, so a read error is likely. V usage is TRBV28 and J usage is TRBJ2-7; D remains unclear. Trimming stripped 6 bases from V and 3 bases from J, with 6 bases between. CDR3 length equals 11 residues. Germline V gene lookup returns CDR1 MDHEN and CDR2 SYDVKM. CDR3: CASSSFYEQYF. Here the CDR3 DNA reads TGTGCCAGCAGCTCATTCTACGAGCAGTACTTC.

This chain uses TRBV18 with TRBJ1-1; D gene uncertain. The germline gives CDR1 KGHSH, CDR2 LQKENI. The CDR3 is 13 residues long. V dropped 5 bases and J dropped 1 base, with 8 bases sitting between them. CDR3 amino acids: CASSDQSNTEAFF. The CDR3 region has the DNA TGTGCCAGCTCAGATCAGTCGAACACTGAAGCTTTCTTT. Together with reference TRBV18 and TRBJ1-1, the CDR3 gives the full variable domain: NAGVMQNPRHLVRRRGQEARLRCSPMKGHSHVYWYRQLPEEGLKFMVYLQKENIIDESGMPKERFSAEFPKEGPSILRIQQVVRGDSAAYFCASSDQSNTEAFFGQGTRLTVV.

The rearrangement uses TRBV19 and TRBJ2-7; 11 positions agree with TRBD2. CDR1 is LNHDA, CDR2 SQIVND, per germline (reference sequence). The V gene end was trimmed by 4 bases and the J gene end by 3 bases; junction bases not matched to a gene: 5. The CDR3 is made up of 15 amino acids. This CDR3 reads CASSTLAGGIYEQYF. In nucleotides, the CDR3 is TGTGCCAGTAGTACCCTAGCGGGGGGTATCTACGAGCAGTACTTC.

Details on this clone: This same CDR3 is encoded by further DNA sequences in the sample. V gene TRBV7-9 combines with J gene TRBJ1-1, with D maybe TRBD1 (5 bases). CDR1 is SEHNR and CDR2 is FQNEAQ in the germline V gene (reference sequence). The CDR3 has 14 residues. V was pared by 5 bases and J by 0 bases, with 10 bases between. CDR3 region: CASSRDSVNTEAFF. In DNA, the CDR3 is TGTGCCAGCAGCCGAGACAGCGTGAACACTGAAGCTTTCTTT.

This sequence joins TRBV4-2 and TRBJ2-7, with TRBD2 identical over 15 bases. The length of the CDR3 is 14 residues. The V gene end was trimmed by 2 bases and the J gene end by 13 bases; junction bases not matched to a gene: 6. CDR1 LGHNA and CDR2 YNFKEQ come from the germline V gene. As DNA, the CDR3 is TGTGCCAGCAGCCAAACCGGGACTAGCGGGGGGTTTTACTTC. It specifies CASSQTGTSGGFYF.

This chain links TRBV27 with TRBJ2-3; the D call may be TRBD1 or TRBD2 (5 bases each). Germline CDR1 reads MNHEY; CDR2 reads SMNVEV (reference sequence). V was shortened by 6 bases and J by 2 bases, with 15 bases between the two germline ends. CDR3 length: 15 residues. The CDR3 sequence is CASRTQGPPTDTQYF. As DNA, the CDR3 is TGTGCCAGCAGAACCCAGGGACCCCCCACAGATACGCAGTATTTT.

V gene TRBV5-1 combines with J gene TRBJ1-4; a weak D match, TRBD1 (5 bases). Germline loops: CDR1 SGHRS, CDR2 YFSETQ. Trimming pared 3 bases from V and 7 bases from J, leaving 13 bases between. The CDR3 sequence is 14 residues long. The CDR3 bases are TGCGCCAGCAGCTCGTCGGGGGGGAGTGAAAAACTGTTTTTT. This sequence encodes CASSSSGGSEKLFF.

This clone is a singleton in its sample. The chain recombines TRBV19 with TRBJ1-1; weak D call: TRBD1 (5 bases). The germline gives CDR1 LNHDA, CDR2 SQIVND (reference sequence). V was clipped by 2 bases and J by 0 bases, with 13 bases between them. The CDR3 runs 16 residues. CDR3 nucleotides: TGTGCCAGTAGTATACCTCCAGGGCGGCTGAACACTGAAGCTTTCTTT. Encoded protein: CASSIPPGRLNTEAFF.

The rearrangement joins TRBV27 to TRBJ1-6, with no clear D. Germline CDR1 and CDR2: MNHEY and SMNVEV (reference sequence). The V end was cut by 1 base, the J end by 7 bases, with 8 bases between. The CDR3 covers 14 residues. CDR3 amino acids: CASSLYIRNSPLHF. Here the CDR3 DNA reads TGTGCCAGCAGTTTATATATCCGGAATTCACCCCTCCACTTT.

This clone was seen a few times. This chain links TRBV14 with TRBJ1-5; D is perhaps TRBD1 (5 bases). The V end was cut by 4 bases, the J end by 2 bases, with 12 bases between. CDR3 size: 15 residues. Germline CDR1 SGHDN, CDR2 FVKESK. The CDR3 coding sequence is TGTGCCAGCAGCCTCCACGGGACGGGCAATCAGCCCCAGCATTTT. Its protein product is CASSLHGTGNQPQHF. The variable domain in full, with the rest retrieved from reference TRBV14 and TRBJ1-5, is EAGVTQFPSHSVIEKGQTVTLRCDPISGHDNLYWYRRVMGKEIKFLLHFVKESKQDESGMPNNRFLAERTGGTYSTLKVQPAELEDSGVYFCASSLHGTGNQPQHFGDGTRLSIL.

The CDR3 sequence is CASKDFQETQYF. The CDR3 DNA follows: TGTGCCAGCAAGGACTTTCAAGAGACCCAGTACTTC. The chain is built from TRBV19 and TRBJ2-5, with D possibly TRBD2 on 5 matching bases. V was shortened by 9 bases and J by 2 bases, with 10 bases between the two germline ends. Germline V gives CDR1 LNHDA, CDR2 SQIVND (reference sequence). The CDR3 is 12 residues long. Based on the CDR3 plus reference TRBV19 and TRBJ2-5, the full variable domain is DGGITQSPKYLFRKEGQNVTLSCEQNLNHDAMYWYRQDPGQGLRLIYYSQIVNDFQKGDIAEGYSVSREKKESFPLTVTSAQKNPTAFYLCASKDFQETQYFGPGTRLLVL.

The genes are TRBV5-6 and TRBJ2-1; D is unresolved. The germline CDR1 and CDR2 sequences are SGHDT and YYEEEE. The V and J ends lost 4 bases and 4 bases respectively, with 3 bases between them. This CDR3 is built from 11 residues. CDR3 DNA sequence: TGTGCCAGCAGCACTTACAATGAGCAGTTCTTC. It specifies CASSTYNEQFF.